The 9 T cell receptor beta chains in this list originate from one sample, sequenced in a study of control samples from healthy donors and cancer patients (dated by TCRdb to about 2020). Libraries came from the immunoSEQ multiplex PCR assay. Sourced from immuneACCESS, this table was stored by TCRdb with only in-frame sequences that have V and J called. A share of the clones is absent; for the studies checked, an unresolved V gene accounts for under half, and the remainder has no known explanation. In this sample the table shows some 150,000 clones, roughly 89% of which occur a single time. The ten largest make up more than 1.3% of the sample. The material sequenced was blood. The receptors derive from a woman in her twenties or thirties in good health.

CDR3 amino acids: CASSIRDGSSYEQYF. Here the CDR3 DNA reads TGTGCCAGTAGTATAAGGGACGGTAGCTCCTACGAGCAGTACTTC. The chain links TRBV19 to TRBJ2-7; D may match TRBD1 or TRBD2 (5 bases each). Germline V gives CDR1 LNHDA, CDR2 SQIVND (reference sequence). V lost 2 bases and J 0 bases, leaving 11 bases between the germline ends. This CDR3 has 15 amino acids.

The V and J genes are TRBV9 and TRBJ1-4; 8 positions agree with TRBD1. Per germline, CDR1 SGDLS and CDR2 YYNGEE. The V segment lost 0 bases and the J segment 5 bases; nucleotides outside the gene matches: 6. The CDR3 has 16 amino acids. CDR3 bases: TGTGCCAGCAGCGTAGTCCCGACAGGGGCGAATGAAAAACTGTTTTTT. It codes for CASSVVPTGANEKLFF.

V usage is TRBV15 and J usage is TRBJ1-2; a possible D gene is TRBD1 (5 bases). The CDR3 sequence is 14 residues long. In germline, CDR1 is LNHNV, CDR2 YYDKDF (reference sequence). V was trimmed by 0 bases and J by 4 bases, leaving 9 bases between them. The CDR3 bases are TGTGCCACCAGCAGAGATACAGGAGTCTATGGCTACACCTTC. It encodes CATSRDTGVYGYTF. Full variable domain (rest looked up from reference TRBV15 and TRBJ1-2): DAMVIQNPRYQVTQFGKPVTLSCSQTLNHNVMYWYQQKSSQAPKLLFHYYDKDFNNEADTPDNFQSRRPNTSFCFLDIRSPGLGDTAMYLCATSRDTGVYGYTFGSGTRLTVV.

This sequence joins TRBV29-1 and TRBJ2-1, with D possibly called TRBD1 or TRBD2 (6 bases each). There are 14 residues in the CDR3. CDR1 and CDR2 from the germline V gene are SQVTM and ANQGSEA. The V end lost 4 bases, the J end lost 5 bases, and 15 bases lay between the germline ends. The CDR3 here is CSVGRVGGHNEQFF. The CDR3 DNA reads TGCAGCGTTGGGAGGGTAGGGGGTCACAATGAGCAGTTCTTC.

The chain links TRBV6-4 to TRBJ2-3; the match to TRBD2 covers 13 bases. The CDR3 is 15 amino acids. CDR1 is MRHNA, CDR2 SNTAGT, per germline. The V and J ends lost 6 bases and 4 bases, in that order; junction bases with no gene match: 4. The CDR3 sequence is CASRELAGGPDTQYF. The CDR3 DNA reads TGTGCCAGCAGAGAACTAGCGGGGGGGCCAGATACGCAGTATTTT.

V is TRBV19 and J is TRBJ1-6, with 8 bases lining up with TRBD1. Germline V gene sequence: CDR1 LNHDA, CDR2 SQIVND (reference sequence). The CDR3 covers 15 residues. J gave up 4 bases and V 4 bases, and 3 bases lay outside the gene matches. DNA of the CDR3: TGTGCCAGTAGTACCCGACAGGGGTATAATTCACCCCTCCACTTT. Encoded protein: CASSTRQGYNSPLHF.

This sequence joins TRBV3-1 (or the pseudogene TRBV3-2) and TRBJ2-1; weak D call: TRBD2 (6 bases). CDR3 length: 15 amino acids. CDR1 is LGHDT and CDR2 is YNNKEL in the germline V gene (reference sequence). The V gene lost 7 bases and the J gene lost 0 bases, with 13 bases spanning the gap. The CDR3 DNA sequence: TGTGCCAGCACCAAAACCGGGAGCTCCTACAATGAGCAGTTCTTC. It is translated as CASTKTGSSYNEQFF.

The genes are TRBV18 and TRBJ1-4; 10 nucleotides agree with TRBD1. The CDR3 is 14 amino acids. After removal of 6 bases from V and 8 bases from J, the junction contained 6 bases not matched to a gene. Germline V gene lookup returns CDR1 KGHSH and CDR2 LQKENI. The CDR3 bases are TGTGCCAGCTCCCCCGGGACAGGGGAAGAAAAACTGTTTTTT. Its translation is CASSPGTGEEKLFF.

This sequence joins TRBV2 and TRBJ2-3, with 7 bases that match TRBD1. V lost 4 bases, J lost 2 bases, and 3 bases stayed unmatched. The CDR3 has 14 residues. Germline V gene sequence: CDR1 SNHLY, CDR2 FYNNEI. CDR3 bases: TGTGCCAGCAGTGTCCAGGGGGTCACAGATACGCAGTATTTT. Residues: CASSVQGVTDTQYF. Looking up the rest from reference TRBV2 and TRBJ2-3 gives the full variable domain: EPEVTQTPSHQVTQMGQEVILRCVPISNHLYFYWYRQILGQKVEFLVSFYNNEISEKSEIFDDQFSVERPDGSNFTLKIRSTKLEDSAMYFCASSVQGVTDTQYFGPGTRLTVL.